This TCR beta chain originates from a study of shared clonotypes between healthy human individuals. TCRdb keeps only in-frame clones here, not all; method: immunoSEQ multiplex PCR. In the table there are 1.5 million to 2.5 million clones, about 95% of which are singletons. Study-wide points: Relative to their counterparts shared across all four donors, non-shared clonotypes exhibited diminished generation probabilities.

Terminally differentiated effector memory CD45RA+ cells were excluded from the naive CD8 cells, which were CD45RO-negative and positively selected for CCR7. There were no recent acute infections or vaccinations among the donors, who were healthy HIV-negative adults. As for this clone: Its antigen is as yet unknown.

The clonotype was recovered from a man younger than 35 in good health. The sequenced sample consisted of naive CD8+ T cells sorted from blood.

The DNA of the CDR3 is TGTGCCAGCAGTTTTCAGGGAGGGGGCACTGAAGCTTTCTTT. It yields the protein CASSFQGGGTEAFF. The chain uses TRBV6-5 and TRBJ1-1; TRBD1 might be the D (6 bases). CDR1 and CDR2 from the germline V gene are MNHEY and SVGAGI. Trimming cost V 4 bases and J 4 bases, with 13 bases left between them. The CDR3 loop spans 14 amino acids.